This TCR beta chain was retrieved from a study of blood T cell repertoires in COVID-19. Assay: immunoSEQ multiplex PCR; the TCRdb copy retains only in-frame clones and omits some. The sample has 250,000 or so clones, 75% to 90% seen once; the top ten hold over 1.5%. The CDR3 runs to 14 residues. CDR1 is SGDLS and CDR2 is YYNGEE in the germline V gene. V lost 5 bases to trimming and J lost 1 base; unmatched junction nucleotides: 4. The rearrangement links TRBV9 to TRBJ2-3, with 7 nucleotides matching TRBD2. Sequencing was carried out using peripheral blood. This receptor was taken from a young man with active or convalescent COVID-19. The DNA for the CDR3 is TGTGCCAGCAGACCCGCGGGGGGCACAGATACGCAGTATTTT. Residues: CASRPAGGTDTQYF. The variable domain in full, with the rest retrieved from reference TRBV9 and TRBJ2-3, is DSGVTQTPKHLITATGQRVTLRCSPRSGDLSVYWYQQSLDQGLQFLIQYYNGEERAKGNILERFSAQQFPDLHSELNLSSLELGDSALYFCASRPAGGTDTQYFGPGTRLTVL.